This T cell receptor beta chain was captured in a study of immune characterization of retroperitoneal liposarcoma (dated by TCRdb to 2018 to 2020). In this sample, this clonotype turned up many times. What this receptor recognizes is not known. No quality values exist for individual bases; no much larger clone is one base distant. From V the trimming removes 3 bases and from J it removes 0 bases, while the gene matches leave 2 bases of the junction unaccounted for. Taken from cysteine to phenylalanine, the CDR3 has 15 residues. The CDR3 DNA has 45 bases and is translated from base 1. Libraries were constructed by PCR. TCRdb names NextSeq 500 as the instrument used. In-frame beta chains were kept once TCRdb had trimmed the public reads at Q25 with fastp and called clones with MiXCR. Every CDR3 protein is listed once, alongside the most common genes and DNA of its rows. The sample table shows around 20,000 distinct CDR3 sequences, and 35% to 45% are seen once. The ten largest clonotypes hold about 7.8% of the sample.

The chain is made from TRBV12-3 or TRBV12-4 and TRBJ2-1; 7 bases in the junction line up with TRBD2. Source material: blood. The TCR was taken from a male donor with retroperitoneal liposarcoma. The nucleotide sequence reads as follows: TGTGCCAGCAGTTTGGGAGGGAACTCCTACAATGAGCAGTTCTTC. This gives the protein CASSLGGNSYNEQFF.